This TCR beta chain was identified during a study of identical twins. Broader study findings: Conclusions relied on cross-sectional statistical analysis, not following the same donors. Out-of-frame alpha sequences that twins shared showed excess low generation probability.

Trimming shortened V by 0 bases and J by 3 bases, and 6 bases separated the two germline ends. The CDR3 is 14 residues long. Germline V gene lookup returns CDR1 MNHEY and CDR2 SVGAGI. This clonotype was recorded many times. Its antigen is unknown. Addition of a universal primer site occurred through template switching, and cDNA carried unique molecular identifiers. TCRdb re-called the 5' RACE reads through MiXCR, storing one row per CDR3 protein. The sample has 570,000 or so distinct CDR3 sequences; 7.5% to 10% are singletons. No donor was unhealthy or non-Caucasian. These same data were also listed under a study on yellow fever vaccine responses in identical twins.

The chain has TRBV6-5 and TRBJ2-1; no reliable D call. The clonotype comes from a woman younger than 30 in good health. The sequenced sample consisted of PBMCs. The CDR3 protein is CASSYSDNYNEQFF. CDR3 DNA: TGTGCCAGCAGTTACTCGGATAACTACAATGAGCAGTTCTTC.